This T cell receptor (beta chain) derives from a study of shared clonotypes between healthy human individuals. The wider study: Donors consisted of two women and a few men between 18 and 49.

Trimming removed 4 bases at V and 9 bases at J, with 13 bases between. Germline CDR1 is SGHDN and CDR2 is FVKESK. The CDR3 is 13 residues long. Researchers divided each subset's genomic DNA evenly across several immunoSEQ plates. How the authors handled the data: Junction-only sequences without quality scores came from ImmunoSEQ, so filtering differed. Sequencing was performed with immunoSEQ multiplex PCR; in TCRdb, only in-frame clones are kept and a portion is missing. V and J calls and clone size are those listed in that table; D and trimming were worked out from the DNA. The sample lists about 2.2 million clones, about 93% seen once, with more than 1.5% in the top ten. CD8 cells regarded as naive lacked CD45RO, were positively chosen for CCR7, and omitted terminally differentiated effector memory CD45RA+ cells.

The receptor was isolated from a man aged 18 to 29 in good health. Some clones in this sample may be carry-over from other donors' samples. Sequencing was done on a sample of naive CD8+ T cells from PBMCs. The V and J genes are TRBV14 and TRBJ2-1; D is possibly TRBD2 (5 bases). CDR3: CASSRRGMFEQFF. In DNA, the CDR3 is TGTGCCAGCAGCCGAAGAGGGATGTTTGAGCAGTTCTTC.